The rows below give T cell receptor beta chains drawn from one sample of a study of post-analysis software for immune sequencing data. A single record per CDR3 protein comes from TCRdb applying MiXCR to the PCR reads. The repertoire holds about 800,000 distinct CDR3 sequences, with 25% to 30% as singletons. The sequenced material came from blood. These receptors all stem from a girl between 5 and 17 years old with multiple sclerosis. Both conserved end residues are trimmed from each CDR3.

v_gene: TRBV11-2
CDR3aa: ASSHDMGLREQY

v_gene: TRBV4-1
CDR3aa: ASSQEEDFAGVIYEQY

v_gene: TRBV7-8
CDR3aa: ASSLLGSNGEQY

v_gene: TRBV12-3/TRBV12-4
CDR3aa: ASSLSGRELF

v_gene: TRBV4-3
CDR3aa: ASSQGGTGRHEQY

v_gene: TRBV28
CDR3aa: ASSLAGTPDRAGANVLT

v_gene: TRBV4-1
CDR3aa: ASSPAAVVFNEKLF

v_gene: TRBV5-1
CDR3aa: ASSLSGGLLYEQY

v_gene: TRBV4-3
CDR3aa: ASSQYPWSTKSDTFGEQY

v_gene: TRBV18
CDR3aa: ASSPPGRVDYEQY

v_gene: TRBV6-6
CDR3aa: ASSYSTATIPEGYT

v_gene: TRBV3-1
CDR3aa: ASGLGQGQPQH

v_gene: TRBV29-1
CDR3aa: SVGGQMNTGELF

v_gene: TRBV7-9
CDR3aa: ASSLHCSGAKNIQY

v_gene: TRBV20-1
CDR3aa: SARVALAGAEAF

v_gene: TRBV10-3
CDR3aa: AISVSGTGGYNEQF

v_gene: TRBV20-1
CDR3aa: SARIPTTDTQY

v_gene: TRBV5-1
CDR3aa: ASRSRPDQPQH

v_gene: TRBV27
CDR3aa: ASSQNSGANVLT

v_gene: TRBV29-1
CDR3aa: SVARQGLAKNIQY

v_gene: TRBV15
CDR3aa: ATSRADEGSYEQY

v_gene: TRBV3-1
CDR3aa: ASTDRGAEAF

v_gene: TRBV5-1
CDR3aa: ASSLTGIEREQY

v_gene: TRBV5-5
CDR3aa: ASSLSEVDIQY

v_gene: TRBV5-1
CDR3aa: ASSINGDNEQF

v_gene: TRBV11-2
CDR3aa: ASSLAGGYQETQY

v_gene: TRBV6-2/TRBV6-3
CDR3aa: ASAGTAETQY

v_gene: TRBV7-9
CDR3aa: ASSLGRGNGYT

v_gene: TRBV29-1
CDR3aa: SWGADYNEQF

v_gene: TRBV6-1
CDR3aa: ASCEAFGQYFAYNEQF

v_gene: TRBV7-6
CDR3aa: ASSPQGAVNQETQY

v_gene: TRBV9
CDR3aa: ASGAGIYGYT

v_gene: TRBV28
CDR3aa: ASTAGLAAKNIQY

v_gene: TRBV2
CDR3aa: ACGTPQETQY

v_gene: TRBV5-1
CDR3aa: ASSLPDIYGYT

v_gene: TRBV20-1
CDR3aa: SASQAGGQYTQY

v_gene: TRBV28
CDR3aa: ASSSLAGGNEQF

v_gene: TRBV20-1
CDR3aa: SAAGTHNFEAF

v_gene: TRBV5-1
CDR3aa: ASSFGGQDYEQY

v_gene: TRBV29-1
CDR3aa: SVAGGQDPTGTQY

v_gene: TRBV7-2
CDR3aa: ASSLAGSDVTQY

v_gene: TRBV7-2
CDR3aa: ASSSSSRLGSETQY

v_gene: TRBV2
CDR3aa: ASSPQTGKNIQY

v_gene: TRBV4-3
CDR3aa: ASSQAASLSYEQY

v_gene: TRBV7-2
CDR3aa: ASSFRHLAGGGEQY

v_gene: TRBV27
CDR3aa: ASSLGQGGRYEQY

v_gene: TRBV29-1
CDR3aa: SVAGGLPQGIQY

v_gene: TRBV7-9
CDR3aa: ASSRTQGVYEQY

v_gene: TRBV20-1
CDR3aa: SASQGANEQY

v_gene: TRBV18
CDR3aa: ASSPSGNYGYT

v_gene: TRBV6-6
CDR3aa: ASSYAVSGANVLT

v_gene: TRBV20-1
CDR3aa: SAPSISGNTIY

v_gene: TRBV5-1
CDR3aa: ASSLNPLAGVETQY

v_gene: TRBV30
CDR3aa: AWQQGNYGYT